The TCR beta chain under discussion was sequenced for a study of cytomegalovirus exposure and HLA in healthy donors. Study information: One earlier analysis, a look at 150 million to 200 million T cells, found fewer than 140 million unique TCR beta sequences. Regarding the study as a whole: While the bulk of TCR sequences proved rare, some public TCRs turned up in many donors.

60 Vbeta and 13 Jbeta primers were used in PCR. Measured with immunoSEQ multiplex PCR; TCRdb has only the in-frame clones, and not every one. The data show roughly 230,000 clones, approximately 84% seen once. Healthy bone marrow donors made up the donors. V was pared by 1 base and J by 0 bases, with 11 bases between. The germline gives CDR1 SGHKS, CDR2 YYEKEE (reference sequence). The CDR3 totals 15 residues. This clone appeared a few times. The antigen is undetermined. J is TRBJ2-7 and V is TRBV5-5; D not certain. Sequencing input: PBMCs. The TCR originated in a girl under 10 years old in good health and CMV-seronegative. Here the CDR3 reads CASSLLSFFSYEQYF. The CDR3, as DNA: TGTGCCAGCAGCTTGTTATCCTTCTTCTCCTACGAGCAGTACTTC.